Presented here are 26 T cell receptor beta chains from one specimen sequenced in a study of blood T cell repertoires in COVID-19. Assay: immunoSEQ multiplex PCR; the TCRdb copy retains only in-frame clones and omits some. The table has tens of thousands of clones, around 89% seen once. The sequenced sample consisted of peripheral blood. The source of these receptors is a man aged 55-75 years with active or convalescent COVID-19.

The chain employs TRBV5-1 and TRBJ2-7; tentative D call: TRBD2 (5 bases). The CDR3 consists of 13 residues. CDR1 is SGHRS and CDR2 is YFSETQ in the germline V gene. Deletions cut 5 bases from V and 1 base from J, with 10 bases between. CDR3 DNA: TGCGCCAGCAGATTCGGGATATCCTACGAGCAGTACTTC. Its protein product is CASRFGISYEQYF.

The chain employs TRBV11-2 and TRBJ2-1, with D perhaps TRBD2 (6 bases). Deletions cut 7 bases from V and 4 bases from J, with 23 bases between. The CDR3 extends over 17 amino acids. Germline V gene lookup returns CDR1 SGHAT and CDR2 FQNNGV. The CDR3 reads CASNYGGARGGYNEQFF. The CDR3, as DNA: TGTGCCAGCAACTATGGAGGGGCGCGGGGTGGATACAATGAGCAGTTCTTC.

The rearrangement links TRBV28 to TRBJ1-5; D remains ambiguous. With 3 bases removed from V and 4 bases from J, the gap between germline ends came to 13 bases. The V gene's germline CDR1 is MDHEN and CDR2 SYDVKM. This CDR3 has 15 residues. CDR3 protein: CASSFQSAFNQPQHF. CDR3 DNA sequence: TGTGCCAGCAGTTTTCAGAGCGCCTTTAATCAGCCCCAGCATTTT.

The gene calls are TRBV11-2 and TRBJ2-1; 7 bases are a match to TRBD2. The CDR3 extends over 12 amino acids. J was trimmed by 7 bases and V by 5 bases; bases with no gene match: 2. Germline CDR1 is SGHAT and CDR2 is FQNNGV. The CDR3 region is CASSRTRNEQFF. The CDR3 DNA reads as TGTGCCAGCAGCCGGACTAGAAATGAGCAGTTCTTC.

This clone was counted between two and nine times. This chain links TRBV4-1 with TRBJ2-7; D possibly corresponds to TRBD2 (6 bases). V was pared by 3 bases and J by 2 bases, with 14 bases between. Germline V gene sequence: CDR1 MGHRA, CDR2 YSYEKL. The CDR3 runs 15 residues. CDR3 DNA: TGCGCCAGCAGCCAGGCCGGGACTGCCCCCTACGAGCAGTACTTC. This sequence encodes CASSQAGTAPYEQYF.

V is TRBV5-6 and J is TRBJ2-2; TRBD1 agrees at 12 bases. J gave up 4 bases and V 2 bases, and 9 bases lay outside the gene matches. Germline V lookup: CDR1 SGHDT, CDR2 YYEEEE. The length of the CDR3 is 18 residues. The CDR3 DNA sequence: TGTGCCAGCAGCTTTGGGACAGGGGGCGCCCCGGTCACCGGGGAGCTGTTTTTT. Amino acid sequence: CASSFGTGGAPVTGELFF.

The chain links TRBV5-1 to TRBJ1-6, with 9 positions matching TRBD1. Losses at the gene ends were 4 bases for V and 9 bases for J; bases not matched to a gene: 8. The CDR3 runs 15 residues. From germline, CDR1 is SGHRS and CDR2 YFSETQ. CDR3 sequence reads: CASSLGDRAGSPLHF. The CDR3 region has the DNA TGCGCCAGCAGCCTGGGGGACAGGGCAGGTTCACCCCTCCACTTT.

This chain connects TRBV5-1 to TRBJ2-7; a possible D gene is TRBD2 (5 bases). This CDR3 is built from 15 residues. Trimming cost V 6 bases and J 2 bases, with 18 bases left between them. In germline, CDR1 is SGHRS, CDR2 YFSETQ. Here the CDR3 reads CASNTLEGRPYEQYF. In DNA form, the CDR3 reads TGCGCCAGCAACACGTTGGAAGGGAGACCCTACGAGCAGTACTTC.

The gene calls are TRBV29-1 and TRBJ2-7; D is possibly TRBD2 (5 bases). Germline V gene lookup returns CDR1 SQVTM and CDR2 ANQGSEA. V was cut by 4 bases and J by 7 bases, with 14 bases left in between. The CDR3 runs to 12 residues. The CDR3 region is CSVVTTSGEQYF. CDR3 nucleotide sequence: TGCAGCGTTGTTACCACCTCGGGGGAGCAGTACTTC.

This clone was detected a few times. V usage is TRBV7-6 and J usage is TRBJ2-3, with D unresolved. Germline lookup yields CDR1 SGHVS and CDR2 FNYEAQ. CDR3 size: 12 residues. V lost 5 bases, J lost 14 bases, and 17 bases lay in between. CDR3 sequence reads: CASSTLMAPWYF. DNA for the CDR3: TGTGCCAGCAGCACATTAATGGCCCCATGGTATTTT. Drawing the rest from reference TRBV7-6 and TRBJ2-3, the complete variable domain is GAGVSQSPRYKVTKRGQDVALRCDPISGHVSLYWYRQALGQGPEFLTYFNYEAQQDKSGLPNDRFSAERPEGSISTLTIQRTEQRDSAMYRCASSTLMAPWYFGPGTRLTVL.

This clone occurred a few times. The rearrangement uses TRBV5-6 and TRBJ2-3; 7 bases line up with TRBD2. V was clipped by 0 bases and J by 1 base; unmatched bases: 5. The CDR3 is 16 residues long. Germline loops: CDR1 SGHDT, CDR2 YYEEEE. This chain's CDR3 is CASSLALAERTDTQYF. CDR3 sequence (DNA): TGTGCCAGCAGCTTGGCGCTAGCGGAGCGCACAGATACGCAGTATTTT.

The chain combines TRBV3-1 (or the pseudogene TRBV3-2) with TRBJ2-3, with D tentatively TRBD2 (5 bases). V lost 4 bases and J 1 base, leaving 18 bases between the germline ends. The CDR3 spans 17 residues. Looked up from germline, CDR1 is LGHDT and CDR2 is YNNKEL (reference sequence). The CDR3 loop is CASSLAGGVGGTDTQYF. The CDR3 DNA sequence: TGTGCCAGCAGCCTGGCTGGCGGAGTCGGGGGCACAGATACGCAGTATTTT.

V usage is TRBV7-9 and J usage is TRBJ2-1, with TRBD1 matching 11 bases. In germline, CDR1 is SEHNR, CDR2 FQNEAQ (reference sequence). The CDR3 covers 15 residues. With 4 bases clipped from V and 6 bases from J, the junction kept 5 bases outside the gene matches. CDR3 residues: CASSSGQGAINEQFF. CDR3 DNA: TGTGCCAGCAGCTCCGGACAGGGGGCGATCAATGAGCAGTTCTTC.

V is TRBV28 and J is TRBJ1-6; TRBD1 might be the D (5 bases). CDR1 and CDR2 from the germline V gene are MDHEN and SYDVKM. The length of the CDR3 is 14 residues. V was shortened by 1 base and J by 9 bases, with 10 bases between the two germline ends. CDR3 DNA: TGTGCCAGCAGTTTATTTGGGGCTGGTTCACCCCTCCACTTT. Translation: CASSLFGAGSPLHF.

J is TRBJ2-1 and V is TRBV28; 13 bases fit TRBD2. Trimming at V came to 1 base and at J to 7 bases, leaving 7 bases not matched to a gene. This CDR3 has 17 amino acids. Germline V gene sequence: CDR1 MDHEN, CDR2 SYDVKM. CDR3 region: CASSLSPGTSGENEQFF. The CDR3 DNA reads as TGTGCCAGCAGTTTATCCCCCGGGACTAGCGGGGAAAATGAGCAGTTCTTC.

This clone appeared a few times. The rearrangement links TRBV5-4 to TRBJ2-3; 14 positions match TRBD2. With 0 bases clipped from V and 6 bases from J, the junction kept 6 bases outside the gene matches. The CDR3 is made up of 17 amino acids. Germline lookup yields CDR1 SGHNT and CDR2 YYREEE (reference sequence). The CDR3 spells CASSLAGLAGVADTQYF. As DNA, the CDR3 is TGTGCCAGCAGCTTGGCGGGACTAGCGGGAGTAGCGGATACGCAGTATTTT.

The chain links TRBV12-3 or TRBV12-4 to TRBJ2-2, with TRBD1 identical over 9 bases. The J segment lost 6 bases and the V segment lost 8 bases, leaving 1 base of the junction unmatched. CDR3 size: 12 residues. The CDR3 here is CASRQGAGELFF. CDR3 bases: TGTGCCAGCCGACAGGGGGCCGGGGAGCTGTTTTTT.

The CDR3 loop reads CSASGQGIETQYF. Written as DNA, the CDR3 is TGCAGTGCTAGTGGACAGGGTATAGAGACCCAGTACTTC. The chain is built from TRBV20-1 and TRBJ2-5; 8 nucleotides match TRBD1. CDR3 length: 13 residues. The J segment lost 4 bases and the V segment lost 3 bases, leaving 4 bases of the junction unmatched. From germline, CDR1 is DFQATT and CDR2 SNEGSKA (reference sequence).

V gene TRBV29-1 combines with J gene TRBJ1-1; the D gene is possibly TRBD1 (6 bases). CDR3 size: 15 residues. The germline gives CDR1 SQVTM, CDR2 ANQGSEA. The V end lost 1 base, the J end lost 5 bases, and 17 bases lay between the germline ends. The CDR3 loop is CSVEGPARGETEAFF. DNA of the CDR3: TGCAGCGTTGAAGGGCCGGCCAGGGGCGAGACTGAAGCTTTCTTT.

The V call is TRBV7-2, the J call TRBJ2-7, with D perhaps matching TRBD2 (6 bases). Germline lookup yields CDR1 SGHTA and CDR2 FQGNSA. The CDR3 extends over 16 amino acids. The V end was cut by 1 base, the J end by 2 bases, with 15 bases between. CDR3 region: CASSLGAGTQPYEQYF. In DNA form, the CDR3 reads TGTGCCAGCAGCTTAGGGGCCGGGACTCAGCCCTACGAGCAGTACTTC. Drawing the rest from reference TRBV7-2 and TRBJ2-7, the complete variable domain is GAGVSQSPSNKVTEKGKDVELRCDPISGHTALYWYRQSLGQGLEFLIYFQGNSAPDKSGLPSDRFSAERTGGSVSTLTIQRTQQEDSAVYLCASSLGAGTQPYEQYFGPGTRLTVT.

V is TRBV11-2 and J is TRBJ2-3; 7 nucleotides align to TRBD2. CDR1 SGHAT and CDR2 FQNNGV come from the germline V gene. Trimming removed 5 bases from V and 6 bases from J; junction bases left unmatched: 14. CDR3 length: 16 amino acids. The CDR3 protein is CASSSLWGTGGDTQYF. CDR3 coding DNA: TGTGCCAGCAGCAGCTTATGGGGGACCGGGGGGGATACGCAGTATTTT. Combining the CDR3 with reference TRBV11-2 and TRBJ2-3 gives the whole variable domain EAGVAQSPRYKIIEKRQSVAFWCNPISGHATLYWYQQILGQGPKLLIQFQNNGVVDDSQLPKDRFSAERLKGVDSTLKIQPAKLEDSAVYLCASSSLWGTGGDTQYFGPGTRLTVL.

The chain uses TRBV6-5 and TRBJ2-4, with D possibly matching TRBD1 (6 bases). V was shortened by 2 bases and J by 6 bases, with 17 bases between the two germline ends. Germline V CDR1 and CDR2: MNHEY, SVGAGI. This CDR3 spans 16 amino acids. The CDR3 coding sequence is TGTGCCAGCAGTTACCTACAGGGTCCCTTCGGAAACATTCAGTACTTC. This encodes CASSYLQGPFGNIQYF.

The genes are TRBV28 and TRBJ2-3, with D perhaps TRBD1 (5 bases). Germline V CDR1 and CDR2: MDHEN, SYDVKM. The CDR3 loop spans 12 amino acids. V lost 6 bases and J lost 6, with 10 bases in between. This CDR3 is CASRGSGDTQYF. The CDR3 coding sequence is TGTGCCAGCAGGGGATCAGGGGATACGCAGTATTTT.

This clone was detected a few times. V and J are TRBV19 and TRBJ1-4; maybe TRBD1 (5 bases). V was cut by 5 bases and J by 8 bases, with 15 bases left in between. CDR1 is LNHDA and CDR2 is SQIVND in the germline V gene (reference sequence). The CDR3 is 14 amino acids. As DNA, the CDR3 is TGTGCCAGTAGTCCTAGCGGGACGGCCGAAAAACTGTTTTTT. This gives the protein CASSPSGTAEKLFF. Based on the CDR3 plus reference TRBV19 and TRBJ1-4, the full variable domain is DGGITQSPKYLFRKEGQNVTLSCEQNLNHDAMYWYRQDPGQGLRLIYYSQIVNDFQKGDIAEGYSVSREKKESFPLTVTSAQKNPTAFYLCASSPSGTAEKLFFGSGTQLSVL.

The chain has TRBV7-6 and TRBJ2-6; D might be TRBD1 (6 bases). CDR3 length: 15 amino acids. V lost 5 bases, J lost 2 bases, and 10 bases lay in between. CDR1 SGHVS and CDR2 FNYEAQ come from the germline V gene. The CDR3 here is CASSANRAGANVLTF. As DNA, the CDR3 is TGTGCCAGCAGCGCGAACAGGGCTGGGGCCAACGTCCTGACTTTC.

This chain connects TRBV11-3 to TRBJ2-1, with 7 nucleotides matching TRBD2. The CDR3 sequence is 15 residues long. Germline loops: CDR1 SGHNT, CDR2 YENEEA. V lost 1 base to trimming and J lost 0 bases; unmatched junction nucleotides: 0. CDR3 amino acids: CASSLGGGSYNEQFF. The CDR3 nucleotides are TGTGCCAGCAGCTTAGGGGGGGGCTCCTACAATGAGCAGTTCTTC. Looking up the rest from reference TRBV11-3 and TRBJ2-1 gives the full variable domain: EAGVVQSPRYKIIEKKQPVAFWCNPISGHNTLYWYLQNLGQGPELLIRYENEEAVDDSQLPKDRFSAERLKGVDSTLKIQPAELGDSAVYLCASSLGGGSYNEQFFGPGTRLTVL.